A selection of T cell receptor beta chains follows, all from one sample in a study of blood T cells in healthy people across ages. TCRdb recomputed calls from the 5' RACE reads with MiXCR, one row per CDR3 protein. The sample yields hundreds of thousands of distinct CDR3 sequences, under 30% seen once. Sequenced: blood. These receptors originate from a woman of 80 years or more in good health. The CDR3 runs from the conserved cysteine through the conserved F or W. The D gene is left open where the match is weak. The listing skips clone size in some rows; elsewhere it reads once, few, many or a size class.

J gene | V gene | clone size | D gene | CDR3 DNA | CDR3 protein
TRBJ1-2 | TRBV4-3 | many | - | TGCGCCAGCAGCCAAGATCGGACTTACTATGGCTACACCTTC | CASSQDRTYYGYTF
TRBJ1-5 | TRBV6-5 | few | TRBD1 | TGTGCCAGCAGAACAGGGGGCAGCAATCAGCCCCAGCATTTT | CASRTGGSNQPQHF
TRBJ1-1 | TRBV4-1 | - | - | TGCGCCAGCAGCCAAGATCAGTCGAACACTGAAGCTTTCTTT | CASSQDQSNTEAFF
TRBJ1-1 | TRBV20-1 | many | - | TGCAGTGCTAGGACGGGGAGGGGCCAGGGGAACACTGAAGCTTTCTTT | CSARTGRGQGNTEAFF
TRBJ2-7 | TRBV5-5 | many | - | TGTGCCAGCAGCTGGACAGCCGCCTACGAGCAGTACTTC | CASSWTAAYEQYF
TRBJ2-5 | TRBV12-3/TRBV12-4 | - | - | TGTGCCAGCAGTTTTGCCGGAGGGCGCCAAGAGACCCAGTACTTC | CASSFAGGRQETQYF
TRBJ2-1 | TRBV11-3 | - | TRBD2 | TGTGCCTGCAGCGGCGGACTAGCGGGGGGACGGGAGCAGTTCTTC | CACSGGLAGGREQFF
TRBJ1-5 | TRBV6-2/TRBV6-3 | - | TRBD1 | TGTGCCAGCAGTTACTCGATCGGACAGGTAGGGCCCCAGCATTTT | CASSYSIGQVGPQHF
TRBJ2-1 | TRBV6-2/TRBV6-3 | many | - | TGTGCCAGCAGTCGGGGGAGACCTTCCTACAATGAGCAGTTCTTC | CASSRGRPSYNEQFF
TRBJ1-1 | TRBV11-3 | - | - | TGTGCCAGCAGCTTAGATGCGAACACTGAAGCTTTCTTT | CASSLDANTEAFF
TRBJ1-2 | TRBV12-3/TRBV12-4 | many | - | TGTGCCAGCAGTTCCCCGGGGATAGCTAACTATGGCTACACCTTC | CASSSPGIANYGYTF
TRBJ1-5 | TRBV20-1 | many | TRBD1 | TGCAGTGCTACCGGGACAGCGGCTGATCAGCCCCAGCATTTT | CSATGTAADQPQHF
TRBJ1-4 | TRBV9 | few | TRBD1 | TGTGCCAGCAGCTCCAGAGGGGACAGCGTTAATGAAAAACTGTTTTTT | CASSSRGDSVNEKLFF
TRBJ2-3 | TRBV10-3 | - | TRBD2 | TGTGCCATCACAGCGGGGCCAAATGCAGATACGCAGTATTTT | CAITAGPNADTQYF
TRBJ2-1 | TRBV3-1 | - | TRBD2 | TGTGCCAGCAGTTCCACTAGCGGGGCGGCCCTCGGGCAGTTCTTC | CASSSTSGAALGQFF
TRBJ2-7 | TRBV28 | many | TRBD2 | TGTGCCAGCAGCCAAGATCTAGCGGGGAGGGCGTACGAGCAGTACTTC | CASSQDLAGRAYEQYF
TRBJ1-1 | TRBV9 | - | - | TGTGCCAGCAGCGTAGACGGGACCGGGGGGGGAGGAGATGAAGCTTTCTTT | CASSVDGTGGGGDEAFF
TRBJ2-5 | TRBV9 | many | - | TGTGCCAGCAGCTCTAGGACTCGAAAGGAGACCCAGTACTTC | CASSSRTRKETQYF
TRBJ2-7 | TRBV20-1 | - | TRBD1 | TGCAGTGTTAGAGCCGGGACAGGCGTCTCCTACGAGCAGTACTTC | CSVRAGTGVSYEQYF
TRBJ2-2 | TRBV6-6 | few | TRBD1 | TGTGCCAGCAGTGGGACAGGGGGCACCGGGGAGCTGTTTTTT | CASSGTGGTGELFF
TRBJ2-7 | TRBV6-2/TRBV6-3 | many | TRBD1 | TGTGCCAGCAGTTACTCCAGGGGGAACTACGAGCAGTACTTC | CASSYSRGNYEQYF
TRBJ2-7 | TRBV19 | - | - | TGTGCCAGTAGTATTGCGGGCGGCCTTGAAGAGTACTTC | CASSIAGGLEEYF
TRBJ1-1 | TRBV5-1 | few | - | TGCGCCAGCAGCTCCAAATTACAGGGTCCTCTCATGAACACTGAAGCTTTCTTT | CASSSKLQGPLMNTEAFF
TRBJ1-2 | TRBV28 | few | TRBD1 | TGTGCCAGCAGTTTAGGGACAGGGATGAATGGCTACACCTTC | CASSLGTGMNGYTF
TRBJ1-1 | TRBV11-3 | few | - | TGTGCCAGCAGCTTTACAGGGTCTAGAGCCCACACTGAAGCTTTCTTT | CASSFTGSRAHTEAFF
TRBJ1-6 | TRBV25-1 | many | - | TGTGCCAGCAGTGAATCTGGGGGGGGAACACGGTCACCCCTCCACTTT | CASSESGGGTRSPLHF
TRBJ2-5 | TRBV5-1 | many | TRBD1 | TGCGCCAGCAGCCGTCCCCTTGGACAGGGGGCCGGGGAGACCCAGTACTTC | CASSRPLGQGAGETQYF
TRBJ2-2 | TRBV7-2 | few | TRBD1 | TGTGCCAGCAGCTTAGCGATCACAGGGGGCACCGGGGAGCTGTTTTTT | CASSLAITGGTGELFF
TRBJ2-7 | TRBV30 | few | TRBD1 | TGTGCCTACCGGGACAGTGGCTACGAGCAGTACTTC | CAYRDSGYEQYF
TRBJ1-4 | TRBV25-1 | many | - | TGTGCCAGCAGTAATGGGAAGACAACAACTAATGAAAAACTGTTTTTT | CASSNGKTTTNEKLFF
TRBJ1-6 | TRBV11-3 | few | - | TGTGCCAGCAGCCCCGAATTTAATTCACCCCTCCACTTT | CASSPEFNSPLHF
TRBJ1-1 | TRBV30 | - | - | TGTGCCTGGAGTGTACGGGAGAACACTGAAGCTTTCTTT | CAWSVRENTEAFF
TRBJ2-3 | TRBV7-2 | many | - | TGTGCCAGCAGCTTAGAGAGGGGGGGGGCAGATACGCAGTATTTT | CASSLERGGADTQYF
TRBJ2-7 | TRBV20-1 | many | - | TGCAGTGCTAGGGAGGTTGGCAGTCAAGGGGAGCAGTACTTC | CSAREVGSQGEQYF
TRBJ1-2 | TRBV9 | many | TRBD1 | TGTGCCAGCAGAGGAGACAGGGACTATGGCTACACCTTC | CASRGDRDYGYTF
TRBJ2-2 | TRBV5-1 | few | - | TGCGCCAGCAGGAAGGACAGCTCGACCACCGGGGAGCTGTTTTTT | CASRKDSSTTGELFF
TRBJ2-7 | TRBV5-1 | - | - | TGCGCCAGCAGCTTGGCCCAACAAGCCTACGAGCAGTACTTC | CASSLAQQAYEQYF
TRBJ2-7 | TRBV7-9 | - | TRBD1 | TGTGCCAGCAGCTTCCAGCCTCGGGACAGCGGAACCTACGAGCAGTACTTC | CASSFQPRDSGTYEQYF
TRBJ2-3 | TRBV24-1 | few | TRBD1 | TGTGCCACCAGTGAGACAGGGGTGGAAACAGATACGCAGTATTTT | CATSETGVETDTQYF
TRBJ1-3 | TRBV5-1 | once | - | TGCGCCAGCAGCTTAGGGGGGACCCCCTCTGGAAACACCATATATTTT | CASSLGGTPSGNTIYF
TRBJ1-5 | TRBV6-5 | few | - | TGTGCCAGCAGTTACTCACTCGGGAATCAGCCCCAGCATTTT | CASSYSLGNQPQHF
TRBJ1-2 | TRBV2 | many | - | TGTGCCAGCAGAATGACGGAGTCCTATGGCTACACCTTC | CASRMTESYGYTF
TRBJ2-1 | TRBV29-1 | many | TRBD1 | TGCAGCGTTGAAAGGGGACAGCGTTACAATGAGCAGTTCTTC | CSVERGQRYNEQFF
TRBJ2-7 | TRBV10-3 | many | - | TGTGCCATCAGTGAGTCCGAGGCCGTCTACGAGCAGTACTTC | CAISESEAVYEQYF
TRBJ1-1 | TRBV5-1 | - | TRBD1 | TGCGCCAGCCGCCGGGACAGGGGAAGGAACACTGAAGCTTTCTTT | CASRRDRGRNTEAFF
TRBJ2-1 | TRBV4-3 | many | - | TGCGCCAGCAGCCAAGATCCAGGACTCGAGCAGTTCTTC | CASSQDPGLEQFF
TRBJ2-1 | TRBV5-5 | many | - | TGTGCCAGCAGCTTGGGTGTCAGGGCCGACAATGAGCAGTTCTTC | CASSLGVRADNEQFF
TRBJ2-2 | TRBV6-1 | - | - | TGTGCCAGCCAGGGTTTCGACACCGGGGAGCTGTTTTTT | CASQGFDTGELFF
TRBJ2-3 | TRBV3-1 | few | - | TGTGCCAGCAGCCAAGGTCGAGGACCGAGGGGAGATACGCAGTATTTT | CASSQGRGPRGDTQYF